The 15 T cell receptor beta chains given below trace back to one sample, sequenced in a study of beta chain features in type 1 diabetes. Study-wide points: Type 1 diabetes patients showed a moderate but significant shortening of TCRB CDR3s in all four CD4+ subsets.

Every isolated RNA sample was fully reverse transcribed, so sequencing captured expressed TCRB transcripts. Libraries were prepared by immunoSEQ multiplex PCR; TCRdb keeps only in-frame clonotypes and omits some of them. Of hundreds of thousands of clones in the sample, over 12% were seen once. These receptors have no known antigen. The sample comprised naive CD4+ T cells from blood. The source of these receptors is a man younger than 35 with type 1 diabetes.

This clone was detected only a few times. The chain couples TRBV11-2 to TRBJ2-7; 13 positions match TRBD2. Germline CDR1 SGHAT, CDR2 FQNNGV. V lost 4 bases and J lost 3; bases outside the gene matches: 6. CDR3 length: 16 amino acids. Here the CDR3 DNA reads TGTGCCAGCAGCTCAGGGACTAGCGGGGACTACTACGAGCAGTACTTC. It specifies CASSSGTSGDYYEQYF. The complete variable domain, with remaining parts taken from reference TRBV11-2 and TRBJ2-7, reads EAGVAQSPRYKIIEKRQSVAFWCNPISGHATLYWYQQILGQGPKLLIQFQNNGVVDDSQLPKDRFSAERLKGVDSTLKIQPAKLEDSAVYLCASSSGTSGDYYEQYFGPGTRLTVT.

The chain has TRBV30 and TRBJ1-5; D perhaps matches TRBD1 (5 bases). The V gene lost 2 bases and the J gene lost 4 bases, with 9 bases spanning the gap. From germline, CDR1 is GTSNPN and CDR2 SVGIG (reference sequence). There are 13 residues in the CDR3. The chain's CDR3 is CAWSKAGNQPQHF. In nucleotides, the CDR3 is TGTGCCTGGAGTAAAGCAGGGAATCAGCCCCAGCATTTT.

Remarks on this clone: Other DNA sequences in this sample translate to the same CDR3. The J gene is TRBJ2-6, the V gene TRBV6-5; D not resolved. V was shortened by 2 bases and J by 0 bases, with 8 bases between the two germline ends. Germline-derived CDR1 and CDR2 are MNHEY and SVGAGI. The CDR3 runs 16 residues. In nucleotides, the CDR3 is TGTGCCAGCAGTTACACGACCGGCTCTGGGGCCAACGTCCTGACTTTC. This sequence encodes CASSYTTGSGANVLTF.

This clone appeared a few times. The chain carries TRBV2 and TRBJ2-7; either TRBD1 or TRBD2 may fit D (5 bases each). The V end lost 4 bases, the J end lost 7 bases, and 14 bases lay between the germline ends. This CDR3 comprises 13 residues. CDR1 is SNHLY and CDR2 is FYNNEI in the germline V gene. CDR3 sequence: CASSAYRDLEQYF. The CDR3 DNA follows: TGTGCCAGCAGTGCCTACCGGGACCTAGAGCAGTACTTC.

In this sample, this clone turned up a few times. The chain carries TRBV9 and TRBJ2-1, with a possible D match to TRBD1 (6 bases). Trimming took 0 bases from V and 8 from J, leaving 12 bases between them. Per germline, CDR1 SGDLS and CDR2 YYNGEE. The CDR3 runs 14 residues. Here the CDR3 DNA reads TGTGCCAGCAGCGTAGTGGACAGTGGCCATGAGCAGTTCTTC. It translates to CASSVVDSGHEQFF.

The table lists this clone with a few counts. The CDR3 region is CASSQDSGGGDQPQHF. The CDR3, as DNA: TGTGCCAGCAGCCAAGATTCCGGGGGGGGTGATCAGCCCCAGCATTTT. The chain uses TRBV4-2 and TRBJ1-5, with D perhaps TRBD1 (5 bases). Trimming took 0 bases from V and 5 from J, leaving 14 bases between them. This CDR3 contains 16 residues. The germline gives CDR1 LGHNA, CDR2 YNFKEQ.

The chain has TRBV23-1 and TRBJ1-1; TRBD1 is a possible D gene (6 bases). Being an ORF, TRBV23-1 has a function that is uncertain. V was clipped by 4 bases and J by 5 bases, with 23 bases between them. The CDR3 is 17 amino acids. CDR3 sequence reads: CASSRGQGYPRRTEAFF. CDR3 coding DNA: TGCGCCAGCAGTCGAGGGCAGGGGTATCCACGCAGGACTGAAGCTTTCTTT.

This clone was detected a few times. The chain recombines TRBV18 with TRBJ1-2; 9 bases line up with TRBD1. The germline V gene has CDR1 KGHSH and CDR2 LQKENI. Trimming cost V 6 bases and J 3 bases; bases outside gene matches: 8. This CDR3 is built from 15 residues. This chain's CDR3 is CASSTNRGLDYGYTF. Written as DNA, the CDR3 is TGTGCCAGCTCTACCAACAGGGGGCTCGACTATGGCTACACCTTC.

The CDR3 reads CASSPFQQGASNQPQHF. The CDR3 DNA reads TGCGCCAGCAGCCCGTTTCAACAGGGGGCAAGCAATCAGCCCCAGCATTTT. This chain links TRBV4-3 with TRBJ1-5; 9 bases agree with TRBD1. In germline, CDR1 is LGHNA, CDR2 YSLEER. J gave up 1 base and V 4 bases, and 8 bases lay outside the gene matches. The CDR3 runs 17 residues.

A few counts support this clone. The chain recombines TRBV25-1 with TRBJ2-3; TRBD2 matches at 8 bases. J gave up 4 bases and V 5 bases, and 2 bases lay outside the gene matches. Germline V gene lookup returns CDR1 MGHDK and CDR2 SYGVNS. CDR3 length: 13 residues. For the CDR3, the DNA is TGTGCCAGCAGTATCGGGGGGGCAGATACGCAGTATTTT. Translating gives CASSIGGADTQYF.

V usage is TRBV2 and J usage is TRBJ1-1; D is undetermined. Trimming removed 5 bases at V and 1 base at J, with 5 bases between. The CDR3 has 12 residues. From germline, CDR1 is SNHLY and CDR2 FYNNEI. The CDR3 is CASSQENTEAFF. As DNA, the CDR3 is TGTGCCAGCAGTCAGGAGAACACTGAAGCTTTCTTT.

This clone was recorded a few times. The chain couples TRBV5-1 to TRBJ2-6; D call uncertain. CDR3 length: 16 amino acids. The V end was cut by 4 bases, the J end by 0 bases, with 11 bases between. CDR1 SGHRS and CDR2 YFSETQ come from the germline V gene. For the CDR3, the DNA is TGCGCCAGCAGCCCAGGCTCTAGCTCTGGGGCCAACGTCCTGACTTTC. As protein: CASSPGSSSGANVLTF.

This chain connects TRBV30 to TRBJ2-1; possible D gene TRBD2, 6 bases. The germline CDR1 and CDR2 sequences are GTSNPN and SVGIG (reference sequence). CDR3 length equals 14 residues. Trimming stripped 4 bases from V and 6 bases from J, with 16 bases between. The CDR3 region has the DNA TGTGCCTGGACCTTGACTAGTTTGGCCAATGAGCAGTTCTTC. Protein sequence: CAWTLTSLANEQFF.

V is TRBV25-1 and J is TRBJ2-2; 7 nucleotides agree with TRBD1. There are 16 residues in the CDR3. Germline V gene sequence: CDR1 MGHDK, CDR2 SYGVNS. V gave up 3 bases and J gave up 4 bases; unmatched junction bases: 8. CDR3: CASSDVRGPFTGELFF. The CDR3 coding sequence is TGTGCCAGCAGTGATGTGAGGGGGCCCTTCACCGGGGAGCTGTTTTTT.

This clone has only a few counts. The V gene is TRBV13, the J gene TRBJ2-2; D is undetermined. V lost 1 base and J 8 bases, leaving 14 bases between the germline ends. In germline, CDR1 is PRHDT, CDR2 FYEKMQ (reference sequence). The CDR3 extends over 15 amino acids. The CDR3: CASSLVLIPAGELFF. The CDR3 DNA follows: TGTGCCAGCAGCTTAGTATTGATCCCGGCAGGGGAGCTGTTTTTT.